These 15 T cell receptor beta chains came from one sample sequenced in a study of blood T cells in healthy people across ages. A second PCR, run for about 6 to 11 cycles, used a sample-barcoded 5' primer plus a J-beta primer mix. TCRdb analysed the 5' RACE reads with MiXCR anew, one entry per CDR3 protein. Of about 1.4 million distinct CDR3 sequences listed, around 59% are singletons. The specimen was blood. These receptors all stem from a man between 18 and 35 years old in good health.

The rearrangement links TRBV20-1 to TRBJ2-7; 12 bases are a match to TRBD2. The DNA end lines up better with TRBJ2-5; the J call may be wrong. The CDR3 covers 15 residues. The germline V gene encodes CDR1 DFQATT and CDR2 SNEGSKA (reference sequence). The CDR3 nucleotides read TGCAGTGCTAGCCGGCTAGCGGGAGGGCTAGAGACCCAGTACTTC. Translated: CSASRLAGGLETQYF.

The rearrangement uses TRBV7-2 and TRBJ2-3; D perhaps matches TRBD1 (6 bases). The CDR3 totals 16 residues. Germline CDR1 reads SGHTA; CDR2 reads FQGNSA. The V gene lost 6 bases and the J gene lost 3 bases, with 19 bases spanning the gap. The chain's CDR3 is CASSYQGMGMTDTQYF. The CDR3, as DNA: TGTGCCAGCAGTTACCAGGGGATGGGAATGACAGATACGCAGTATTTT. The complete variable domain, with remaining parts taken from reference TRBV7-2 and TRBJ2-3, reads GAGVSQSPSNKVTEKGKDVELRCDPISGHTALYWYRQSLGQGLEFLIYFQGNSAPDKSGLPSDRFSAERTGGSVSTLTIQRTQQEDSAVYLCASSYQGMGMTDTQYFGPGTRLTVL.

V usage is TRBV5-1 and J usage is TRBJ2-7; TRBD1 aligns across 8 bases. Germline CDR1 SGHRS, CDR2 YFSETQ. V trimming: 9 bases; J trimming: 2 bases; junction bases outside the gene matches: 10. The CDR3 contains 14 residues. The CDR3 sequence: CANSSYRGAYEQYF. The CDR3 DNA sequence: TGCGCCAACTCCTCATACAGGGGGGCCTACGAGCAGTACTTC.

CDR3 loop: CSVKQEINSPLHF. The CDR3 region has the DNA TGCAGCGTCAAACAGGAGATCAATTCACCCCTCCACTTT. The rearrangement links TRBV29-1 to TRBJ1-6; TRBD1 is a possible D gene (5 bases). The length of the CDR3 is 13 residues. V was shortened by 6 bases and J by 7 bases, with 13 bases between the two germline ends. Germline lookup yields CDR1 SQVTM and CDR2 ANQGSEA.

This chain links TRBV24-1 with TRBJ2-4; 16 nucleotides agree with TRBD2. The J call may not be correct, given that the DNA end is closer to TRBJ2-5. The germline V gene has CDR1 KGHDR and CDR2 SFDVKD. The CDR3 loop spans 17 amino acids. The CDR3 is CATSGTSGGASFETQYF. The CDR3 DNA reads TGTGCCACCTCCGGGACTAGCGGGGGGGCCTCCTTCGAGACCCAGTACTTC.

The V and J genes are TRBV20-1 and TRBJ2-7, with TRBD1 matching over 7 bases. From germline, CDR1 is DFQATT and CDR2 SNEGSKA (reference sequence). V lost 4 bases and J lost 1; bases outside the gene matches: 10. The CDR3 is made up of 15 amino acids. The CDR3 is CSATGDSSYSYEQYF. The CDR3 DNA reads as TGCAGTGCTACCGGGGACAGCTCATATTCCTACGAGCAGTACTTC.

The table lists this clonotype with a few counts. The chain joins TRBV4-3 to TRBJ1-5, with D possibly matching TRBD1 (5 bases). Germline CDR1 LGHNA, CDR2 YSLEER. V lost 0 bases, J lost 4 bases, and 16 bases lay in between. There are 17 residues in the CDR3. The CDR3 loop is CASSQDHTGRGNQPQHF. The CDR3 DNA is TGCGCCAGCAGCCAAGATCATACGGGGCGAGGAAATCAGCCCCAGCATTTT.

This clonotype was picked up a small number of times. An end of the junction differs from the germline gene, which may be a read error. The gene calls are TRBV7-2 and TRBJ2-5; maybe TRBD1 (6 bases). The CDR3 has 15 amino acids. CDR1 is SGHTA, CDR2 FQGNSA, per germline. The CDR3 here is CASSLAQGRVETQYF. CDR3 DNA: TGTGCCAGTAGCTTAGCTCAGGGGAGAGTGGAGACCCAGTACTTC.

The chain couples TRBV27 to TRBJ1-5; 7 nucleotides agree with TRBD1. CDR3 length equals 14 residues. J was trimmed by 0 bases and V by 5 bases; bases with no gene match: 1. Germline V gene sequence: CDR1 MNHEY, CDR2 SMNVEV (reference sequence). The CDR3 bases are TGTGCCAGCAGTGAGGGGGCTAGCAATCAGCCCCAGCATTTT. This encodes CASSEGASNQPQHF.

The V call is TRBV21-1, the J call TRBJ2-1; the table calls TRBD1, which could not be checked here. TRBV21-1 is given as a pseudogene. The CDR3 covers 15 residues. As DNA, the CDR3 is TGTGCCAGCAGCGGGCGGGACAGTGCCGTTAATGAGCAGTTCTTC. This translates into CASSGRDSAVNEQFF.

In its sample, this clonotype was seen a few times. V usage is TRBV4-1 and J usage is TRBJ2-5, with D unclear. TRBJ2-7 matches the DNA end more closely, so the J call is doubtful. Germline assignment: CDR1 MGHRA and CDR2 YSYEKL. CDR3 size: 14 residues. This CDR3 is CASSQVGSTYEQYF. Written as DNA, the CDR3 is TGCGCCAGCAGCCAAGTGGGCAGTACCTACGAGCAGTACTTC.

Only a few counts were recorded for this clonotype. The chain carries TRBV27 and TRBJ1-2; 8 bases align to TRBD1. From germline, CDR1 is MNHEY and CDR2 SMNVEV (reference sequence). V dropped 2 bases and J dropped 7; count of bases not matched to a gene: 12. The CDR3 consists of 16 residues. CDR3 coding DNA: TGTGCCAGCAGTTTAACCCCTAGACAGGGGAGCCTTGGCTACACCTTC. It translates to CASSLTPRQGSLGYTF.

This clonotype occurred a few times. The chain joins TRBV20-1 to TRBJ2-7; D is possibly TRBD1 (6 bases). Trimming removed 3 bases from V and 2 bases from J, with 14 bases in between. Per germline, CDR1 DFQATT and CDR2 SNEGSKA (reference sequence). The CDR3 totals 14 residues. DNA for the CDR3: TGCAGTGCTAGGCGGACAGCTATGACCTACGAGCAGTACTTC. It is translated as CSARRTAMTYEQYF.

V is TRBV4-1 and J is TRBJ2-3; tentative D call: TRBD2 (5 bases). The V and J ends lost 2 bases and 2 bases respectively, with 14 bases between them. The CDR3 contains 16 residues. The germline V gene encodes CDR1 MGHRA and CDR2 YSYEKL. The CDR3 DNA sequence: TGCGCCAGCAGCCAAATCTCGGGGTGGTCCACAGATACGCAGTATTTT. This encodes CASSQISGWSTDTQYF.

This clonotype occurred a few times. The rearrangement links TRBV6-6 to TRBJ2-1; D is perhaps TRBD2 (5 bases). Germline loops: CDR1 MNHNY, CDR2 SVGAGI (reference sequence). Trimming cost V 5 bases and J 5 bases, with 13 bases left between them. The CDR3 has 14 amino acids. CDR3 in amino acids: CASSRTWGDNEQFF. The CDR3 region has the DNA TGTGCCAGCAGTCGGACTTGGGGTGACAATGAGCAGTTCTTC.